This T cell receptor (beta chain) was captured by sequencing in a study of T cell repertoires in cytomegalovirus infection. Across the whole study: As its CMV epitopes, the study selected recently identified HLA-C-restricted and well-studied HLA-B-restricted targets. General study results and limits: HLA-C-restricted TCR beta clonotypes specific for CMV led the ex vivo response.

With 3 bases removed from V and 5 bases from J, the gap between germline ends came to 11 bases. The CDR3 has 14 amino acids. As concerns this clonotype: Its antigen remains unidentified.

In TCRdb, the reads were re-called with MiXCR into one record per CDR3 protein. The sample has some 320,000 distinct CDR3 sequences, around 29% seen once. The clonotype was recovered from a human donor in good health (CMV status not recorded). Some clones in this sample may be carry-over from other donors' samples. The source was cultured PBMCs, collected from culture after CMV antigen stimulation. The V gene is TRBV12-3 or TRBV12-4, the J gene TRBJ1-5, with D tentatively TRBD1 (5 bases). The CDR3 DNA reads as TGTGCCAGCAGTTTGACAGTCCGGGATCAGCCCCAGCATTTT. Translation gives CASSLTVRDQPQHF.